A selection of T cell receptor beta chains follows, all from one sample in a study of cytomegalovirus exposure and HLA in healthy donors. TCRdb's table, derived via immunoSEQ multiplex PCR, lists solely in-frame clones and lacks some. The table lists around 250,000 clones, 90% of them singletons, with 3% to 3.5% in the top ten. Sequences were obtained from PBMCs. Receptors were obtained from a woman in her 30s in good health and CMV-seronegative. Both conserved end residues are part of each CDR3. A D gene is named only where the DNA matches it firmly. Part of the rows lack a size; the others show once, few, many or a class for expanded clones.

abundance: -; j_gene: TRBJ2-7; d_gene: -; v_gene: TRBV6-6; CDR3nt: TGTGCCAGCAGGGTCGACTCATCCTACGAGCAGTACTTC; CDR3aa: CASRVDSSYEQYF
abundance: -; j_gene: TRBJ2-1; d_gene: TRBD2; v_gene: TRBV9; CDR3nt: TGTGCCAGCAGCGCTCAGTCTCGGGGGGGAGGTGAGCAGTTCTTC; CDR3aa: CASSAQSRGGGEQFF
abundance: -; j_gene: TRBJ2-3; d_gene: -; v_gene: TRBV4-2; CDR3nt: TGTGCCAGCAGCCCCTTGACTAGGTTGGAAAGCACAGATACGCAGTATTTT; CDR3aa: CASSPLTRLESTDTQYF
abundance: -; j_gene: TRBJ2-5; d_gene: -; v_gene: TRBV28; CDR3nt: TGTGCCAGCACCTGGGGCATACTGGGGGAGACCCAGTACTTC; CDR3aa: CASTWGILGETQYF
abundance: -; j_gene: TRBJ2-5; d_gene: TRBD2; v_gene: TRBV13; CDR3nt: TGTGCCAGCAGCTTAGGGACTAGCGGACTCCAAGAGACCCAGTACTTC; CDR3aa: CASSLGTSGLQETQYF
abundance: -; j_gene: TRBJ2-5; d_gene: -; v_gene: TRBV28; CDR3nt: TGTGCCAGCAGTTTGTTACAGGGTCCCCAGTACTTC; CDR3aa: CASSLLQGPQYF
abundance: -; j_gene: TRBJ1-5; d_gene: -; v_gene: TRBV4-3; CDR3nt: TGCGCCAGCAGCCCAGATCGGGGTGTCAATCAGCCCCAGCATTTT; CDR3aa: CASSPDRGVNQPQHF
abundance: once; j_gene: TRBJ2-1; d_gene: TRBD2; v_gene: TRBV29-1; CDR3nt: TGCAGCGTTGGGACTAGCGGGAGGAGTTCCTACAATGAGCAGTTCTTC; CDR3aa: CSVGTSGRSSYNEQFF
abundance: -; j_gene: TRBJ2-3; d_gene: TRBD2; v_gene: TRBV10-2; CDR3nt: TGCGCCAGCAGTGAGTCGAATGCAGCGGGAGGGCCCCCGGGGACAGATACGCAGTATTTT; CDR3aa: CASSESNAAGGPPGTDTQYF
abundance: few; j_gene: TRBJ1-1; d_gene: -; v_gene: TRBV11-3; CDR3nt: TGTGCCAGCAGCTTAGGCCGGGGATCCACTGAAGCTTTCTTT; CDR3aa: CASSLGRGSTEAFF
abundance: few; j_gene: TRBJ2-2; d_gene: TRBD1; v_gene: TRBV5-1; CDR3nt: TGCGCCAGCAGCCCCGGACAGGCCGAAACCGGGGAGCTGTTTTTT; CDR3aa: CASSPGQAETGELFF
abundance: -; j_gene: TRBJ2-7; d_gene: TRBD2; v_gene: TRBV9; CDR3nt: TGTGCCAGCAGCGCGGGACACGGACTAGCGGGTCGGATAAACGAGCAGTACTTC; CDR3aa: CASSAGHGLAGRINEQYF
abundance: -; j_gene: TRBJ2-1; d_gene: TRBD2; v_gene: TRBV27; CDR3nt: TGTGCCAGCAGTTTTAGGGTAGCGGGAAGGGGTGAGCAGTTCTTC; CDR3aa: CASSFRVAGRGEQFF
abundance: few; j_gene: TRBJ1-2; d_gene: TRBD1; v_gene: TRBV7-9; CDR3nt: TGTGCCAGCAGCTTAGGTGGGACAGGGGGCTATGGCTACACCTTC; CDR3aa: CASSLGGTGGYGYTF
abundance: -; j_gene: TRBJ2-5; d_gene: -; v_gene: TRBV7-3; CDR3nt: TGTGCCAGCAGCCGCACGGGCGGCAGGGGAGAGACCCAGTACTTC; CDR3aa: CASSRTGGRGETQYF
abundance: few; j_gene: TRBJ1-1; d_gene: TRBD1; v_gene: TRBV28; CDR3nt: TGTGCCAGCAGCCTGACAGGGACTGAAGCTTTCTTT; CDR3aa: CASSLTGTEAFF
abundance: -; j_gene: TRBJ2-7; d_gene: -; v_gene: TRBV4-3; CDR3nt: TGCGCCAGCAGCCAAGATGTCGGATCCTACGAGCAGTACTTC; CDR3aa: CASSQDVGSYEQYF
abundance: once; j_gene: TRBJ2-7; d_gene: TRBD2; v_gene: TRBV19; CDR3nt: TGTGCCAGTAGTTGGGCGGGAGACGAGCAGTACTTC; CDR3aa: CASSWAGDEQYF
abundance: once; j_gene: TRBJ2-7; d_gene: TRBD2; v_gene: TRBV7-6; CDR3nt: TGTGCCAGCAGCTTAGGGTCTAGCGGGAGGGTCGACGAGCAGTACTTC; CDR3aa: CASSLGSSGRVDEQYF
abundance: -; j_gene: TRBJ2-7; d_gene: TRBD1; v_gene: TRBV28; CDR3nt: TGTGCCAGCAGGGACCCTGGACAGGGTTCCTACGAGCAGTACTTC; CDR3aa: CASRDPGQGSYEQYF
abundance: -; j_gene: TRBJ2-7; d_gene: -; v_gene: TRBV5-4; CDR3nt: TGTGCCAGCAGCTTTGGAGGCTCCCCCTACGAGCAGTACTTC; CDR3aa: CASSFGGSPYEQYF
abundance: -; j_gene: TRBJ2-7; d_gene: -; v_gene: TRBV4-3; CDR3nt: TGCGCCAGCAGCCAAGATTACCCCGGATTCTACGAGCAGTACTTC; CDR3aa: CASSQDYPGFYEQYF
abundance: once; j_gene: TRBJ2-7; d_gene: -; v_gene: TRBV28; CDR3nt: TGTGCCAGCAGCCCTGACTGGACGTCCTACGAGCAGTACTTC; CDR3aa: CASSPDWTSYEQYF
abundance: few; j_gene: TRBJ2-1; d_gene: -; v_gene: TRBV6-4; CDR3nt: TGTGCCAGCAGTGACTCCGGGGGCGCTGGGAATGAGCAGTTCTTC; CDR3aa: CASSDSGGAGNEQFF
abundance: -; j_gene: TRBJ2-1; d_gene: -; v_gene: TRBV7-3; CDR3nt: TGTGCCAGCAGCCTAAAAGCTGGGGGAGCAGGTGAGCAGTTCTTC; CDR3aa: CASSLKAGGAGEQFF
abundance: -; j_gene: TRBJ2-2; d_gene: -; v_gene: TRBV6-6; CDR3nt: TGTGCCAGCTTTTTGTCCCAGAACACCGGGGAGCTGTTTTTT; CDR3aa: CASFLSQNTGELFF